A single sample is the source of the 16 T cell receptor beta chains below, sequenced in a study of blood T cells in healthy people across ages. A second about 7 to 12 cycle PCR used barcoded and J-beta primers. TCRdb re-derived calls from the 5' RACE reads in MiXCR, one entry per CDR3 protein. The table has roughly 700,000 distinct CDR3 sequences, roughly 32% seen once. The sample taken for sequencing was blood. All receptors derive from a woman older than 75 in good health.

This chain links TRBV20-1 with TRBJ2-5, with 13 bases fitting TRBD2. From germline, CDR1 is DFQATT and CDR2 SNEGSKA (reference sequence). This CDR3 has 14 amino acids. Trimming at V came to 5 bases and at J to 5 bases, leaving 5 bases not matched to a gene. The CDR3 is CSAQTSGGPETQYF. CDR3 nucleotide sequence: TGCAGTGCTCAGACTAGCGGGGGGCCTGAGACCCAGTACTTC.

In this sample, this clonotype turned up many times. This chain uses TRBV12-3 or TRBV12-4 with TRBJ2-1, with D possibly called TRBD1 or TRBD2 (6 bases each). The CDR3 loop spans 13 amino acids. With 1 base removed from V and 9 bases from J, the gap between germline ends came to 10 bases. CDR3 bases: TGTGCCAGCAGTTTAGGGGGGGCCGTTGAGCAGTTCTTC. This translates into CASSLGGAVEQFF.

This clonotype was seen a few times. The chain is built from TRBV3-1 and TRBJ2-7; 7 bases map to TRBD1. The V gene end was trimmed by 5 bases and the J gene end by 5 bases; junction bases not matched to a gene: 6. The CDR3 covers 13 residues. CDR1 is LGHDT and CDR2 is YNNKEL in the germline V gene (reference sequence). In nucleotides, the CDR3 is TGTGCCAGCAGCAGACAGGGAACGAACGAGCAGTACTTC. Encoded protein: CASSRQGTNEQYF.

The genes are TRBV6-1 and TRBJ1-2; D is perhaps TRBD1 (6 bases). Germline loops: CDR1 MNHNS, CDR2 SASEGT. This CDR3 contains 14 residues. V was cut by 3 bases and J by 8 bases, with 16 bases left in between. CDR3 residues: CASSETGTRRGYTF. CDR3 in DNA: TGTGCCAGCAGTGAGACGGGGACACGGCGGGGCTACACCTTC.

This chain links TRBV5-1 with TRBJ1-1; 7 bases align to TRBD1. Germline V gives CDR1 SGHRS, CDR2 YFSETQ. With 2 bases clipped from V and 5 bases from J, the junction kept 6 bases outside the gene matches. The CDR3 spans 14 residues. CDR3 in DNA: TGCGCCAGCAGCTTTTACAGACAGGGAACTGAAGCTTTCTTT. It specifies CASSFYRQGTEAFF.

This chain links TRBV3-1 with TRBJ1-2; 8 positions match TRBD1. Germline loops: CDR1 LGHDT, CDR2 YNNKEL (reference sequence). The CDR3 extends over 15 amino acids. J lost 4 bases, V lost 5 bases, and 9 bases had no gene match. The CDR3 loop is CASSSGPGGAYGYTF. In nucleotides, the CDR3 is TGTGCCAGCAGCTCCGGGCCAGGGGGCGCCTATGGCTACACCTTC.

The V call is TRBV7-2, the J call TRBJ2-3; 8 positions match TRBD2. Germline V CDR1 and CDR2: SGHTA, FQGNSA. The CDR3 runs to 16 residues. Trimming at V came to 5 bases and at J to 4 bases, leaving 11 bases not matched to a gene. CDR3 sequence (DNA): TGTACCAGCAGCCTAAAGGGCGGGGGGAAACCAGATACGCAGTATTTT. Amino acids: CTSSLKGGGKPDTQYF.

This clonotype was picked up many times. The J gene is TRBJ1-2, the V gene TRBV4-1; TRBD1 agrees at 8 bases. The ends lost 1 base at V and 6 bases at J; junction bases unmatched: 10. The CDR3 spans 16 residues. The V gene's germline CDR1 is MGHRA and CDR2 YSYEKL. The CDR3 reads CASSQALRTGRDGYTF. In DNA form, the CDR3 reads TGCGCCAGCAGCCAAGCCCTCAGGACAGGGAGGGATGGCTACACCTTC.

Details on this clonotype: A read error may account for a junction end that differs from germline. The CDR3 reads CATCRDRAQGYGQYF. DNA for the CDR3: TGTGCCACCTGCAGAGATAGGGCGCAGGGCTACGGGCAGTACTTC. The chain carries TRBV15 and TRBJ2-7; a weak D match, TRBD1 (5 bases). The CDR3 totals 15 residues. Germline V gives CDR1 LNHNV, CDR2 YYDKDF (reference sequence).

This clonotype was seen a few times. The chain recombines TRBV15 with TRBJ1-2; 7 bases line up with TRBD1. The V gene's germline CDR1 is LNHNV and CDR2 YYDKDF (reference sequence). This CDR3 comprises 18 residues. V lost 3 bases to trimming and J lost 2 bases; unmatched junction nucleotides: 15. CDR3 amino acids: CATSSGLGPGTANYGYTF. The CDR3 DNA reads TGTGCCACCAGCAGCGGCCTGGGTCCCGGGACAGCCAACTATGGCTACACCTTC.

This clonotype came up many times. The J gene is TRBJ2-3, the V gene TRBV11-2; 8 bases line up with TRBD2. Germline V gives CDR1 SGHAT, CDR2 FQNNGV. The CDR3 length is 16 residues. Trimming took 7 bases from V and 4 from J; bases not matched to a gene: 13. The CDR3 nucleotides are TGTGCCAGCACCGGTAGGGGTAGCGGGGAGCCAGATACGCAGTATTTT. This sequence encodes CASTGRGSGEPDTQYF.

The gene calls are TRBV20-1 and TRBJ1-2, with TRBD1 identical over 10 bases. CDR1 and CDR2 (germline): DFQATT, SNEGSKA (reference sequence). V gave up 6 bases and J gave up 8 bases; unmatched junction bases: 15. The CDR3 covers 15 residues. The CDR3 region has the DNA TGCAGTGCGAGACCTCCGGGACAGGGGTACAAAGGCTACACCTTC. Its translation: CSARPPGQGYKGYTF.

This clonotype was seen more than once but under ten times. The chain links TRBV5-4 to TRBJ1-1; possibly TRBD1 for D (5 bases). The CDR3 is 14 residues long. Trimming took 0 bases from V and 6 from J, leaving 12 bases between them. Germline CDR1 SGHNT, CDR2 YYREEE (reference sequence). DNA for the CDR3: TGTGCCAGCAGCTTGGCTCGGCAGGGCTCTGAAGCTTTCTTT. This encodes CASSLARQGSEAFF.

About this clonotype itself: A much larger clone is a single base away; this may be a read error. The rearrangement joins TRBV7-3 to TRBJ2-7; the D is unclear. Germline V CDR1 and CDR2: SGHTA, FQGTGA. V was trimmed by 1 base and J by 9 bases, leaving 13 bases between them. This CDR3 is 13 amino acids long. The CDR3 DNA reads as TGTGCCAGCAGCTTAAATAGATTAAACGGGCAGTACTTC. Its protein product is CASSLNRLNGQYF.

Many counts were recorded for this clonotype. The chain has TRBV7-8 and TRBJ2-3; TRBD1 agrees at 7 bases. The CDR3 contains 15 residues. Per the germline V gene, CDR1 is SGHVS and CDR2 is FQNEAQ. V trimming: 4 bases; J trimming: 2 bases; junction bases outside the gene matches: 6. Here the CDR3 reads CASSSRQGPTDTQYF. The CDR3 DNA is TGTGCCAGCAGCTCGCGACAGGGACCCACAGATACGCAGTATTTT.

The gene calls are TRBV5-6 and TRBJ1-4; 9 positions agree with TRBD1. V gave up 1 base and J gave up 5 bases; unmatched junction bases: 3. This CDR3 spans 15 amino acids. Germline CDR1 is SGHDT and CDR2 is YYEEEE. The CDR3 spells CASSLMGQGNEKLFF. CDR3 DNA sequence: TGTGCCAGCAGCTTGATGGGACAGGGCAATGAAAAACTGTTTTTT.